Given below is one T cell receptor beta chain in context. Its cognate antigen is unknown. Stated time point: sample taken at primary tumor resection. CDR1 and CDR2 from the germline V gene are DFQATT and SNEGSKA (reference sequence). This CDR3 contains 15 residues. V was clipped by 2 bases and J by 8 bases, with 16 bases between them. This sample is drawn from a study of spatial heterogeneity in lung cancer. Background on the study: TCR and UMI combinations that were unique each appeared, on average, more than ten times in raw reads.

TCRdb re-derived calls from the 5' RACE reads in MiXCR, one entry per CDR3 protein. This repertoire shows approximately 9,500 distinct CDR3 sequences, about 7.8% found once; its top ten account for about 18%. Study-wide results and caveats: In tumors, expanded intratumoral alpha and beta TCR counts tracked mutation counts.

The sequence came from a male donor with early-stage non-small cell lung cancer. The rearrangement uses TRBV20-1 and TRBJ1-6; D may be TRBD1 (5 bases). Sample: lung tumor tissue, taken at surgery. The CDR3 nucleotides read TGCAGTGCTAGACATCAGACGGGGGGGGATTCACCCCTCCACTTT. Protein product: CSARHQTGGDSPLHF.